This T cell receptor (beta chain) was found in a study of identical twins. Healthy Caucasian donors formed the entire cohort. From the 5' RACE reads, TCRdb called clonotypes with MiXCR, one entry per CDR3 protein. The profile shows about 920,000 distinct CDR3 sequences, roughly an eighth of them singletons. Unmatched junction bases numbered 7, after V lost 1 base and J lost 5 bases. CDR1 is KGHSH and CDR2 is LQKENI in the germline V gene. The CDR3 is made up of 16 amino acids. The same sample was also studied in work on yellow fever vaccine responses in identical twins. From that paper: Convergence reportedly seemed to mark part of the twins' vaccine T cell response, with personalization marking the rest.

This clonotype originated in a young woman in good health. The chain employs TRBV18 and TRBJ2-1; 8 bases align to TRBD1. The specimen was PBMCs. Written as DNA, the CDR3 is TGTGCCAGCTCACCACTAACGGGACAGGCCAACAATGAGCAGTTCTTC. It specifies CASSPLTGQANNEQFF.